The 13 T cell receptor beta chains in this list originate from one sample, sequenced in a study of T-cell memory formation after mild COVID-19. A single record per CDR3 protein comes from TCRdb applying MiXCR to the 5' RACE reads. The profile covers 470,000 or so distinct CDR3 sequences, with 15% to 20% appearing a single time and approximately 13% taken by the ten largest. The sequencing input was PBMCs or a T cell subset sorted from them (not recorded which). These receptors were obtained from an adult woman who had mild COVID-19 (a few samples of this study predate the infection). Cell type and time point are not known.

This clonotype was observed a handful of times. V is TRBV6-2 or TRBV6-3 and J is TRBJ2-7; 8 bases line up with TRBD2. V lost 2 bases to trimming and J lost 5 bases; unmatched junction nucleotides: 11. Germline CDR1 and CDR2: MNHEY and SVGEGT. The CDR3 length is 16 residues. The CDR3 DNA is TGTGCCAGCAGTTACCGGGCAACGGGAGGGCCCAACGAGCAGTACTTC. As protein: CASSYRATGGPNEQYF.

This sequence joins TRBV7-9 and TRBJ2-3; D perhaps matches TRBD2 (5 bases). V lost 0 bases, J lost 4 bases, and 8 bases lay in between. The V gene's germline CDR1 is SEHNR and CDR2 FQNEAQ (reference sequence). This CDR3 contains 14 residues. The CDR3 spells CASSLAPRADTQYF. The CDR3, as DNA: TGTGCCAGCAGCTTAGCGCCGAGGGCAGATACGCAGTATTTT.

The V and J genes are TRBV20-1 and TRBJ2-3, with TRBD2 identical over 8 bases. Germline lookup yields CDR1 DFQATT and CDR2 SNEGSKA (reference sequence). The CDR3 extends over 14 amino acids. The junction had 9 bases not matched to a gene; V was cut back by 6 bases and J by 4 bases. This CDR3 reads CSAMSGSDPDTQYF. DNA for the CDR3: TGCAGTGCCATGAGCGGGAGTGACCCAGATACGCAGTATTTT.

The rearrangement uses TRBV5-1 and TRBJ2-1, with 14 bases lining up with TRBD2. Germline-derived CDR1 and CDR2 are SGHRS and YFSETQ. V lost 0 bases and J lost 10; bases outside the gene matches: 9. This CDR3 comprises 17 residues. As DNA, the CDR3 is TGCGCCAGCAGCTTGGGACTAGCGGGAGGGCCTTTCGAGGAGCAGTTCTTC. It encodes CASSLGLAGGPFEEQFF.

The CDR3 nucleotides are TGTGCCAGCAGCCAGTTTCTAGCGGGGGGGCCCTCAGGAGAGCAGTACTTC. Translated, it gives CASSQFLAGGPSGEQYF. The chain has TRBV4-2 and TRBJ2-7, with 12 bases aligning to TRBD2. The CDR3 is 17 amino acids. J was trimmed by 7 bases and V by 3 bases; bases with no gene match: 13. CDR1 and CDR2 (germline): LGHNA, YNFKEQ.

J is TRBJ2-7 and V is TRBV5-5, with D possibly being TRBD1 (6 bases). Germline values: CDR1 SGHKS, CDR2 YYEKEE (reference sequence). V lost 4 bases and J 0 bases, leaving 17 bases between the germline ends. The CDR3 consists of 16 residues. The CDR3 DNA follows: TGTGCCAGCAGCCTGCTTCCGACAGGCAGCTCCTACGAGCAGTACTTC. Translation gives CASSLLPTGSSYEQYF.

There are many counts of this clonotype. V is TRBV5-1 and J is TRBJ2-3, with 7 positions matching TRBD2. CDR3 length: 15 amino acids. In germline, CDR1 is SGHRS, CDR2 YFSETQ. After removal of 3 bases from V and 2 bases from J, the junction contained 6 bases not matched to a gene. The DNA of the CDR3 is TGCGCCAGCAGCTCCGTAGCGGGTGACACAGATACGCAGTATTTT. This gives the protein CASSSVAGDTDTQYF.

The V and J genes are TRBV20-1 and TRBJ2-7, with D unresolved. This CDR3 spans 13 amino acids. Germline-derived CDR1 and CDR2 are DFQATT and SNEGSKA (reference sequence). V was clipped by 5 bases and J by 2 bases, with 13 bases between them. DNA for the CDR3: TGCAGTGCTCTGAAAATGGCTGCCTACGAGCAGTACTTC. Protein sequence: CSALKMAAYEQYF.

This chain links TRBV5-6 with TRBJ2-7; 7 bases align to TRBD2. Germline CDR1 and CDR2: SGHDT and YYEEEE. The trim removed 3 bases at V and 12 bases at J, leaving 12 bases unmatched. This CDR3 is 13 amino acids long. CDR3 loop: CASSWSGAPYTYF. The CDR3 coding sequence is TGTGCCAGCAGCTGGAGCGGGGCACCGTATACGTACTTC.

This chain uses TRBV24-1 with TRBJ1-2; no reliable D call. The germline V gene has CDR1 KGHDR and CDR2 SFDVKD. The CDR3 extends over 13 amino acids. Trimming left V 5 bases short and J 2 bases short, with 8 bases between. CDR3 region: CATSAYENYGYTF. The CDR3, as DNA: TGTGCCACCAGTGCTTATGAGAACTATGGCTACACCTTC.

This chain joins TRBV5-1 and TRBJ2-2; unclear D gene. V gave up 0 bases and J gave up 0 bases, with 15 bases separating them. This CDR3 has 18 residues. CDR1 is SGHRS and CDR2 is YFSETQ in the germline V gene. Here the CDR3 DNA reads TGCGCCAGCAGCTTGGGCCCTGACACAACAGCGAACACCGGGGAGCTGTTTTTT. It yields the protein CASSLGPDTTANTGELFF.

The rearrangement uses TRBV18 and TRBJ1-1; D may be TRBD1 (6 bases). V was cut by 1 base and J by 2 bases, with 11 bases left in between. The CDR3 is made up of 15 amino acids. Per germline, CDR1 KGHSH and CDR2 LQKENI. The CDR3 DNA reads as TGTGCCAGCTCACCACGACAGGCAAAAAACACTGAAGCTTTCTTT. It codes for CASSPRQAKNTEAFF.

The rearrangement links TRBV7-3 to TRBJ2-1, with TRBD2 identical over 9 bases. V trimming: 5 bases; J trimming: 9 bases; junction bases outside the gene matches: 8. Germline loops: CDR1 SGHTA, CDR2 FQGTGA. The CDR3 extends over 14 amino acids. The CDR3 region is CASSPGTSSLEQFF. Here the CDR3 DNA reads TGTGCCAGCAGCCCCGGGACTAGCAGCCTTGAGCAGTTCTTC. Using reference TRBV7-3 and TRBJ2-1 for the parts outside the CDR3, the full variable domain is GAGVSQTPSNKVTEKGKYVELRCDPISGHTALYWYRQSLGQGPEFLIYFQGTGAADDSGLPNDRFFAVRPEGSVSTLKIQRTERGDSAVYLCASSPGTSSLEQFFGPGTRLTVL.